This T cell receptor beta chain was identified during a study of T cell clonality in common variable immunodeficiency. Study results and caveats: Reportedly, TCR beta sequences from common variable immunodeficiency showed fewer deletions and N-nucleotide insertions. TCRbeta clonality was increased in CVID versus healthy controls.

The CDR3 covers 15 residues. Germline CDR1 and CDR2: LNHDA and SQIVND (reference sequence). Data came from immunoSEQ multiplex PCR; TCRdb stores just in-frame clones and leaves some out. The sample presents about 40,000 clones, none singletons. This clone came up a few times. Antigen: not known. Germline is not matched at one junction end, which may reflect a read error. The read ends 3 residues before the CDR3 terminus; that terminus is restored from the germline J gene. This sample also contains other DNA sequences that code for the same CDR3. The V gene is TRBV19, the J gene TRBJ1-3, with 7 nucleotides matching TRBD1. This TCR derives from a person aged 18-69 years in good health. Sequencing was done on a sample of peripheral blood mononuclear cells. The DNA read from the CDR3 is TGTGCCAGTAGTAGTCACAGGGGCCGTGGAAACACG. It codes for CASSSHRGRGNT. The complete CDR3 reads CASSSHRGRGNTIYF. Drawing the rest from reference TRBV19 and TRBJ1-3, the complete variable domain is DGGITQSPKYLFRKEGQNVTLSCEQNLNHDAMYWYRQDPGQGLRLIYYSQIVNDFQKGDIAEGYSVSREKKESFPLTVTSAQKNPTAFYLCASSSHRGRGNTIYFGEGSWLTVV.